The next 23 T cell receptor beta chains were all read from a single sample in a study of T cell changes during pregnancy in multiple sclerosis. Clones were sequenced by immunoSEQ multiplex PCR, and TCRdb holds only the in-frame ones, with some missing. Counted here are approximately 85,000 clones, about 94% occurring once; the ten biggest clones make up 2.5%. This specimen was peripheral blood, taken in the third trimester of pregnancy. The receptors were sampled from a female donor with multiple sclerosis, enrolled in a pregnancy study.

V and J are TRBV6-1 and TRBJ2-1, with D possibly matching TRBD2 (7 bases). Germline CDR1 and CDR2: MNHNS and SASEGT. The CDR3 extends over 15 amino acids. The germline V and J ends were trimmed by 8 bases and 8 bases, with 22 bases remaining between them. The CDR3 here is CASRPQGGGIYEQFF. CDR3 sequence (DNA): TGTGCCAGCCGACCCCAAGGGGGGGGAATTTATGAGCAGTTCTTC.

This clone was detected a few times. For the CDR3, the DNA is TGCGCCAGCATCCTGGACCGGACAGAGAACACCGGGGAGCTGTTTTTT. Translating gives CASILDRTENTGELFF. V is TRBV5-1 and J is TRBJ2-2; tentatively, D is TRBD1 (6 bases). Trimming removed 6 bases from V and 1 base from J, with 16 bases in between. The length of the CDR3 is 16 residues. Germline CDR1 is SGHRS and CDR2 is YFSETQ.

The chain links TRBV5-6 to TRBJ1-5; D possibly corresponds to TRBD1 (5 bases). CDR1 SGHDT and CDR2 YYEEEE come from the germline V gene. There are 18 residues in the CDR3. V was pared by 4 bases and J by 4 bases, with 24 bases between. The CDR3 reads CASSMWQGLPLLNQPQHF. The CDR3 nucleotides are TGTGCCAGCAGCATGTGGCAGGGACTCCCTCTGTTGAATCAGCCCCAGCATTTT.

J is TRBJ2-7 and V is TRBV7-9; possibly TRBD1 for D (6 bases). Germline CDR1 reads SEHNR; CDR2 reads FQNEAQ (reference sequence). Trimming removed 2 bases from V and 0 bases from J, with 11 bases in between. CDR3 length: 15 residues. The CDR3 sequence is CASSLYQGISYEQYF. CDR3 in DNA: TGTGCCAGCAGCTTATACCAGGGGATCTCCTACGAGCAGTACTTC. The full variable domain, with the rest looked up from reference TRBV7-9 and TRBJ2-7, is DTGVSQNPRHKITKRGQNVTFRCDPISEHNRLYWYRQTLGQGPEFLTYFQNEAQLEKSRLLSDRFSAERPKGSFSTLEIQRTEQGDSAMYLCASSLYQGISYEQYFGPGTRLTVT.

V usage is TRBV10-1 and J usage is TRBJ2-7; 9 nucleotides line up with TRBD1. The CDR3 contains 14 residues. Trimming at V came to 3 bases and at J to 2 bases, leaving 2 bases not matched to a gene. The germline gives CDR1 WNHNN, CDR2 SYGVQD (reference sequence). The CDR3 bases are TGCGCCAGCAGTGAACGGGACAGGGCCTACGAGCAGTACTTC. Translating gives CASSERDRAYEQYF.

The chain joins TRBV2 to TRBJ1-1, with 7 bases aligning to TRBD1. With 7 bases clipped from V and 1 base from J, the junction kept 6 bases outside the gene matches. This CDR3 contains 14 residues. CDR1 and CDR2 from the germline V gene are SNHLY and FYNNEI. CDR3 in DNA: TGTGCCAGCAACTCCGGGACAGAGAACACTGAAGCTTTCTTT. It translates to CASNSGTENTEAFF.

The chain is built from TRBV19 and TRBJ2-1; a possible D gene is TRBD1 (6 bases). This CDR3 contains 12 residues. The V end lost 6 bases, the J end lost 8 bases, and 11 bases lay between the germline ends. In germline, CDR1 is LNHDA, CDR2 SQIVND (reference sequence). As DNA, the CDR3 is TGTGCCAGTAGCGTGAAGGGGGATGAGCAGTTCTTC. Its protein is CASSVKGDEQFF.

This chain links TRBV12-5 with TRBJ1-2; tentatively, D is TRBD1 (5 bases). The CDR3 contains 15 residues. Trimming shortened V by 1 base and J by 5 bases, and 14 bases separated the two germline ends. Germline V CDR1 and CDR2: LGHNT, FRNRAP. The CDR3 region is CASGLDGGWAYGYTF. In DNA form, the CDR3 reads TGTGCTAGTGGTTTGGACGGGGGTTGGGCTTATGGCTACACCTTC.

This chain joins TRBV4-1 and TRBJ2-1, with D maybe TRBD1 (6 bases). The CDR3 has 15 residues. Trimming shortened V by 0 bases and J by 11 bases, and 17 bases separated the two germline ends. Germline CDR1 reads MGHRA; CDR2 reads YSYEKL. The CDR3 reads CASSQEATGLVKQFF. DNA of the CDR3: TGCGCCAGCAGCCAAGAGGCTACAGGGCTGGTTAAGCAGTTCTTC.

This chain connects TRBV9 to TRBJ2-3, with 14 positions matching TRBD2. This CDR3 is 17 amino acids long. The ends lost 0 bases at V and 5 bases at J; junction bases unmatched: 5. Germline V gene data show CDR1 as SGDLS and CDR2 as YYNGEE. Here the CDR3 reads CASSVAGLAGGGDTQYF. In nucleotides, the CDR3 is TGTGCCAGCAGCGTAGCTGGACTAGCGGGGGGCGGAGATACGCAGTATTTT. The entire variable domain, with the rest obtained from reference TRBV9 and TRBJ2-3, is as follows: DSGVTQTPKHLITATGQRVTLRCSPRSGDLSVYWYQQSLDQGLQFLIQYYNGEERAKGNILERFSAQQFPDLHSELNLSSLELGDSALYFCASSVAGLAGGGDTQYFGPGTRLTVL.

The chain couples TRBV15 to TRBJ2-1; D is possibly TRBD1 (5 bases). V was cut by 6 bases and J by 7 bases, with 16 bases left in between. The CDR3 runs to 14 residues. Per the germline V gene, CDR1 is LNHNV and CDR2 is YYDKDF (reference sequence). CDR3 residues: CATSSPARANEQFF. CDR3 DNA sequence: TGTGCCACCAGTTCTCCGGCCAGGGCTAATGAGCAGTTCTTC.

This chain links TRBV2 with TRBJ2-6, with D unresolved. The CDR3 covers 15 residues. Germline lookup yields CDR1 SNHLY and CDR2 FYNNEI. The V gene lost 7 bases and the J gene lost 2 bases, with 12 bases spanning the gap. This CDR3 reads CASIGPQAGANVLTF. The CDR3 region has the DNA TGTGCCAGCATCGGCCCCCAGGCTGGGGCCAACGTCCTGACTTTC.

CDR3 loop: CASSPTRIEGAAWETQYF. CDR3 coding DNA: TGTGCCAGCAGCCCCACCCGGATAGAGGGGGCGGCGTGGGAGACCCAGTACTTC. The chain recombines TRBV11-2 with TRBJ2-5; 7 positions agree with TRBD1. Trimming took 5 bases from V and 5 from J; bases not matched to a gene: 20. Germline V lookup: CDR1 SGHAT, CDR2 FQNNGV. The CDR3 loop spans 18 amino acids.

The rearrangement joins TRBV14 to TRBJ2-1, with D perhaps TRBD2 (6 bases). V was pared by 0 bases and J by 5 bases, with 14 bases between. The CDR3 runs 16 residues. Germline lookup yields CDR1 SGHDN and CDR2 FVKESK. DNA of the CDR3: TGTGCCAGCAGCCAAGATTTGAGGAGGGGTAACAATGAGCAGTTCTTC. Its translation is CASSQDLRRGNNEQFF.

The chain links TRBV2 to TRBJ2-7; D is perhaps TRBD1 (5 bases). The V end was cut by 0 bases, the J end by 0 bases, with 9 bases between. The CDR3 is 15 residues long. Germline V gives CDR1 SNHLY, CDR2 FYNNEI. CDR3 region: CASSEARQSSYEQYF. CDR3 DNA: TGTGCCAGCAGTGAAGCGAGACAGAGCTCCTACGAGCAGTACTTC.

The genes are TRBV7-8 and TRBJ1-3; 7 bases line up with TRBD1. V lost 8 bases, J lost 0 bases, and 4 bases stayed unmatched. The CDR3 has 14 residues. Germline CDR1 reads SGHVS; CDR2 reads FQNEAQ. The CDR3 here is CASRHRGSGNTIYF. CDR3 in DNA: TGTGCCAGCCGGCACAGGGGCTCTGGAAACACCATATATTTT.

The V call is TRBV11-2, the J call TRBJ2-7, with 8 bases matching TRBD2. The CDR3 covers 16 residues. Germline values: CDR1 SGHAT, CDR2 FQNNGV. Germline trimming cut 0 bases from V and 1 base from J; bases unmatched to any gene: 5. This chain's CDR3 is CASSLEERGPSYEQYF. The DNA of the CDR3 is TGTGCCAGCAGCTTAGAGGAGCGGGGGCCTTCCTACGAGCAGTACTTC.

J is TRBJ2-7 and V is TRBV7-9, with 8 positions matching TRBD1. V was pared by 7 bases and J by 4 bases, with 9 bases of the junction left unmatched. CDR3 length: 14 amino acids. The germline gives CDR1 SEHNR, CDR2 FQNEAQ (reference sequence). The CDR3 protein is CASTTTDRDYEQYF. CDR3 sequence (DNA): TGTGCCAGCACTACCACGGACAGGGATTACGAGCAGTACTTC.

The gene calls are TRBV18 and TRBJ1-1; TRBD1 aligns across 7 bases. Germline V gives CDR1 KGHSH, CDR2 LQKENI. The ends lost 2 bases at V and 11 bases at J; junction bases unmatched: 5. The CDR3 consists of 12 residues. CDR3 nucleotides: TGTGCCAGCTCACCAAACGAGGGGGCTGCTTTCTTT. This encodes CASSPNEGAAFF. Full variable domain (outside the CDR3, taken from reference TRBV18 and TRBJ1-1): NAGVMQNPRHLVRRRGQEARLRCSPMKGHSHVYWYRQLPEEGLKFMVYLQKENIIDESGMPKERFSAEFPKEGPSILRIQQVVRGDSAAYFCASSPNEGAAFFGQGTRLTVV.

The rearrangement uses TRBV30 and TRBJ1-1; no reliable D call. Germline V gene lookup returns CDR1 GTSNPN and CDR2 SVGIG (reference sequence). V was trimmed by 0 bases and J by 5 bases, leaving 10 bases between them. The CDR3 runs to 13 residues. CDR3 sequence: CAWSVAGVTEAFF. CDR3 nucleotide sequence: TGTGCCTGGAGTGTAGCCGGGGTTACTGAAGCTTTCTTT. The full variable domain, completed using reference TRBV30 and TRBJ1-1, is SQTIHQWPATLVQPVGSPLSLECTVEGTSNPNLYWYRQAAGRGLQLLFYSVGIGQISSEVPQNLSASRPQDRQFILSSKKLLLSDSGFYLCAWSVAGVTEAFFGQGTRLTVV.

The rearrangement joins TRBV29-1 to TRBJ1-2; D gene ambiguous. The CDR3 length is 11 residues. Trimming removed 3 bases from V and 2 bases from J, with 4 bases in between. CDR1 SQVTM and CDR2 ANQGSEA come from the germline V gene. CDR3 amino acids: CSVEGNYGYTF. In DNA form, the CDR3 reads TGCAGCGTTGAGGGCAACTATGGCTACACCTTC. Complete variable domain (other parts from reference TRBV29-1 and TRBJ1-2): SAVISQKPSRDICQRGTSLTIQCQVDSQVTMMFWYRQQPGQSLTLIATANQGSEATYESGFVIDKFPISRPNLTFSTLTVSNMSPEDSSIYLCSVEGNYGYTFGSGTRLTVV.

The chain has TRBV6-1 and TRBJ2-5; D gene ambiguous. Trimming stripped 0 bases from V and 7 bases from J, with 9 bases between. CDR1 and CDR2 (germline): MNHNS, SASEGT. This CDR3 spans 13 amino acids. CDR3 bases: TGTGCCAGCAGTGAAGCGACCCGGAGGACCCAGTACTTC. Encoded protein: CASSEATRRTQYF.

The chain couples TRBV11-2 to TRBJ1-1; the match to TRBD1 covers 8 bases. V was pared by 3 bases and J by 10 bases, with 4 bases of the junction left unmatched. The germline CDR1 and CDR2 sequences are SGHAT and FQNNGV. The CDR3 spans 12 residues. The CDR3 sequence is CASSFRGPGAFF. The DNA of the CDR3 is TGTGCCAGCAGCTTCAGGGGGCCGGGAGCTTTCTTT.